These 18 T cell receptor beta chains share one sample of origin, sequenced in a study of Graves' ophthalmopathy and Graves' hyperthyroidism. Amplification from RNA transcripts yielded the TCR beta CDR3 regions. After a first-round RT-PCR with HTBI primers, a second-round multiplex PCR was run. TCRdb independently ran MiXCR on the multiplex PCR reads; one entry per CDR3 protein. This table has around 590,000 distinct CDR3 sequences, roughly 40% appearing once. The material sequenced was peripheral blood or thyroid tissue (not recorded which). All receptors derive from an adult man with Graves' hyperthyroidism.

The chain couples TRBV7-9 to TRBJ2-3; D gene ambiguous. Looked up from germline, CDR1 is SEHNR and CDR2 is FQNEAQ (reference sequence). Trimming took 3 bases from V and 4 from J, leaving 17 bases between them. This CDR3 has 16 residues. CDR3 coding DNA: TGTGCCAGCAGCTTGAACGGTCTTCCAGTCGCAGATACGCAGTATTTT. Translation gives CASSLNGLPVADTQYF.

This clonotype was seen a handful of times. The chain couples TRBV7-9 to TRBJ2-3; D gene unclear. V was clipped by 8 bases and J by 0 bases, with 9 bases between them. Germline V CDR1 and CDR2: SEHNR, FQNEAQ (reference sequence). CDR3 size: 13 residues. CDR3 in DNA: TGTGCCAGCGGCGAAACTAGCACAGATACGCAGTATTTT. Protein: CASGETSTDTQYF. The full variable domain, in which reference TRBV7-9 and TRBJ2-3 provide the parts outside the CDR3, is DTGVSQNPRHKITKRGQNVTFRCDPISEHNRLYWYRQTLGQGPEFLTYFQNEAQLEKSRLLSDRFSAERPKGSFSTLEIQRTEQGDSAMYLCASGETSTDTQYFGPGTRLTVL.

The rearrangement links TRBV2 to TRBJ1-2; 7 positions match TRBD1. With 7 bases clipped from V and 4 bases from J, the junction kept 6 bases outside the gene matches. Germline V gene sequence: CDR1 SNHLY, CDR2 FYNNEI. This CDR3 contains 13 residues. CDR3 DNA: TGTGCCAGCATGACTCCAGGGGGCTATGGCTACACCTTC. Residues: CASMTPGGYGYTF.

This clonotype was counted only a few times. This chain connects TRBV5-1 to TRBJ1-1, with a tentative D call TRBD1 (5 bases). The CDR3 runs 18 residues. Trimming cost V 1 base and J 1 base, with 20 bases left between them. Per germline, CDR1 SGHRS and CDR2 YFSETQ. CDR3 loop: CASSLFGTAVPGNTEAFF. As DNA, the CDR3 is TGCGCCAGCAGCTTGTTCGGGACCGCCGTTCCCGGGAACACTGAAGCTTTCTTT.

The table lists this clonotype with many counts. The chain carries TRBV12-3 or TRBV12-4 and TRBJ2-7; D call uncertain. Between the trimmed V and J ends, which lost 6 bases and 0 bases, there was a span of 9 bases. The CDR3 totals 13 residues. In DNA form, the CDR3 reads TGTGCCAGCAGCTTTGGCAGCTCCTACGAGCAGTACTTC. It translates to CASSFGSSYEQYF.

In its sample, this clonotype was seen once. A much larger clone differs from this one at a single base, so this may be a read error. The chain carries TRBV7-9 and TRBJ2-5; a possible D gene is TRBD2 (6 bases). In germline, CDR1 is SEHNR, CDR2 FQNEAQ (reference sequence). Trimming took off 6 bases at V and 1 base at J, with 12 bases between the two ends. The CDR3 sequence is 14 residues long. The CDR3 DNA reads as TGTGCCAGCAGGTCTCTAGCGACCCAAGAGACCCAGTACTTC. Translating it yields CASRSLATQETQYF.

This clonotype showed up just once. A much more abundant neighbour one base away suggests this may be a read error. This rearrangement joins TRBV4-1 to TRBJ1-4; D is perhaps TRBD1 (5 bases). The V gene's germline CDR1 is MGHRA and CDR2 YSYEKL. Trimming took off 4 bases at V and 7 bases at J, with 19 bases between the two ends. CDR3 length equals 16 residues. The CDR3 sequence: CASSPSPTGVGEKLFF. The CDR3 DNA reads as TGCGCCAGCAGCCCGTCCCCTACGGGGGTAGGTGAAAAACTGTTTTTT.

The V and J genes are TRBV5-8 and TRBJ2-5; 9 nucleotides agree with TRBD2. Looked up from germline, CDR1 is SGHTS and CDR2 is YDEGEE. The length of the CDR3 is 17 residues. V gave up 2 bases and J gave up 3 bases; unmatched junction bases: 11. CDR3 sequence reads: CASSFKVLAGPKETQYF. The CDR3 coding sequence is TGTGCCAGCAGCTTTAAGGTACTAGCGGGTCCCAAAGAGACCCAGTACTTC.

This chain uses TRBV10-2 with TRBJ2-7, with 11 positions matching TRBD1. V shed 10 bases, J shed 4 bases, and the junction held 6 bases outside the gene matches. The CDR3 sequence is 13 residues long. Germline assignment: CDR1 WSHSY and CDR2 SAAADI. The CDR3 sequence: CATRTGGRYEQYF. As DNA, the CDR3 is TGCGCCACCAGGACAGGGGGCAGGTACGAGCAGTACTTC.

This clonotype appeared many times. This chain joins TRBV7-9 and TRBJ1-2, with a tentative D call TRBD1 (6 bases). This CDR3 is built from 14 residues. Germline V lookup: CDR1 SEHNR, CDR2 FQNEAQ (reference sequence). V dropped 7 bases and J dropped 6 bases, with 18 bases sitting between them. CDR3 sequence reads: CASTLTGRVDGYTF. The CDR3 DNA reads TGTGCCAGCACCCTGACAGGTCGCGTCGATGGCTACACCTTC.

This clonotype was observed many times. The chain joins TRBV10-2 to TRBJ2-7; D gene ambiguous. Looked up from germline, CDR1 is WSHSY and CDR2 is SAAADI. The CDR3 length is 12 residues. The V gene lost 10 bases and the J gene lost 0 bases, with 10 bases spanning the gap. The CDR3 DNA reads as TGCGCCACCTACGTAAACTCCTACGAGCAGTACTTC. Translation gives CATYVNSYEQYF.

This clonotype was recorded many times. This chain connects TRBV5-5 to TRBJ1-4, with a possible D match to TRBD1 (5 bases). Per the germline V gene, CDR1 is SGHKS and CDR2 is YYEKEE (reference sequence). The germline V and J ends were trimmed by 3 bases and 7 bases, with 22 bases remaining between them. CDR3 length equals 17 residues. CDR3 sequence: CASSSRDAYTLGEKLFF. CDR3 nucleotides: TGTGCCAGCAGCTCCCGGGACGCCTACACCTTAGGTGAAAAACTGTTTTTT. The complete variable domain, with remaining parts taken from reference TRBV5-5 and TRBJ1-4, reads DAGVTQSPTHLIKTRGQQVTLRCSPISGHKSVSWYQQVLGQGPQFIFQYYEKEERGRGNFPDRFSARQFPNYSSELNVNALLLGDSALYLCASSSRDAYTLGEKLFFGSGTQLSVL.

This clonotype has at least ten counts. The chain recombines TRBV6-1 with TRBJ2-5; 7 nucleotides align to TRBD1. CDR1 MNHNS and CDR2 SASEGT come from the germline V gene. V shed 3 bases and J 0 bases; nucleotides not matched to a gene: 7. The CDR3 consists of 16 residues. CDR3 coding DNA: TGTGCCAGCAGTGAGGGGGACAGACGGTACCAAGAGACCCAGTACTTC. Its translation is CASSEGDRRYQETQYF.

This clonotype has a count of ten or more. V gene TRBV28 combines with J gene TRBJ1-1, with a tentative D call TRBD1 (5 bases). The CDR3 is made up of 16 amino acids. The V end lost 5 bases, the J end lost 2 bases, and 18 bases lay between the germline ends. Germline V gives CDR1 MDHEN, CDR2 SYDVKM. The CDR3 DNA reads TGTGCCAGCAGTGGAGAGGGTCGGGGACGAAACACTGAAGCTTTCTTT. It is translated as CASSGEGRGRNTEAFF.

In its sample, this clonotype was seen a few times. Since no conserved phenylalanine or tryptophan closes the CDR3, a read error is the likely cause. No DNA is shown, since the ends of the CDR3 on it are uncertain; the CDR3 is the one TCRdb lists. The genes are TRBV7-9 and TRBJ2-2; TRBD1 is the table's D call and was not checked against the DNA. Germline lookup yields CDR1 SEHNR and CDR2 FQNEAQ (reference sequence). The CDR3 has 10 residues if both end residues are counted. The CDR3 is CASSLNTGSV.

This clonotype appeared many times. The CDR3 loop is CASTTEDRGNGYTF. Here the CDR3 DNA reads TGTGCCAGTACCACCGAGGACAGGGGGAATGGCTACACCTTC. This chain uses TRBV19 with TRBJ1-2; TRBD1 matches 10 bases. The V segment lost 7 bases and the J segment 6 bases; nucleotides outside the gene matches: 8. The CDR3 length is 14 residues. CDR1 LNHDA and CDR2 SQIVND come from the germline V gene (reference sequence). The whole variable domain, remainder taken from reference TRBV19 and TRBJ1-2, is DGGITQSPKYLFRKEGQNVTLSCEQNLNHDAMYWYRQDPGQGLRLIYYSQIVNDFQKGDIAEGYSVSREKKESFPLTVTSAQKNPTAFYLCASTTEDRGNGYTFGSGTRLTVV.

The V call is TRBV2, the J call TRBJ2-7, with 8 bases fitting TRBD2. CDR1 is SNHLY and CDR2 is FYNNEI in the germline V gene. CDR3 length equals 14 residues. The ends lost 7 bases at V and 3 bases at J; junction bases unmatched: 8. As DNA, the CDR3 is TGTGCCAGCACGGGAGGGGACCCGATCTACGAGCAGTACTTC. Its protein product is CASTGGDPIYEQYF.

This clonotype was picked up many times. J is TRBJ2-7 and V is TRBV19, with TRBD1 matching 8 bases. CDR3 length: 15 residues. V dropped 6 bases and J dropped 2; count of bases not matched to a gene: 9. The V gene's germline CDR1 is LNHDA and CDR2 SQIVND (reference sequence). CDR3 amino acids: CASSFNGQGAYEQYF. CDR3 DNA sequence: TGTGCCAGTAGCTTCAACGGACAGGGTGCCTACGAGCAGTACTTC.